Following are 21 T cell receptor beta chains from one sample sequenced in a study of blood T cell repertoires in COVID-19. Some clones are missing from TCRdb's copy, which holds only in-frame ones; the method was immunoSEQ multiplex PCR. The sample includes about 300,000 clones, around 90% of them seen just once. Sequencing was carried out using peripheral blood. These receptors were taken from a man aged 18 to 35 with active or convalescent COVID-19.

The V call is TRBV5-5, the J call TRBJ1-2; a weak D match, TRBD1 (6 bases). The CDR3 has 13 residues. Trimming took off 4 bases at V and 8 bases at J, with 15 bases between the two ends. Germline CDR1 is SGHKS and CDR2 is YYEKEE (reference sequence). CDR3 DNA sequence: TGTGCCAGCAGCGACTCACAGGGTTGGGGCTACACCTTC. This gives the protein CASSDSQGWGYTF. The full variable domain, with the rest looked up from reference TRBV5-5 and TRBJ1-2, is DAGVTQSPTHLIKTRGQQVTLRCSPISGHKSVSWYQQVLGQGPQFIFQYYEKEERGRGNFPDRFSARQFPNYSSELNVNALLLGDSALYLCASSDSQGWGYTFGSGTRLTVV.

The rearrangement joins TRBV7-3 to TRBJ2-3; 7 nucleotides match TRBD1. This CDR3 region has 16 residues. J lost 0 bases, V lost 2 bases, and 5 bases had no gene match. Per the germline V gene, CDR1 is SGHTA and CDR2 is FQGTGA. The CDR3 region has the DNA TGTGCCAGCAGCTTAGGGGGACAGACTAGCACAGATACGCAGTATTTT. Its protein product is CASSLGGQTSTDTQYF.

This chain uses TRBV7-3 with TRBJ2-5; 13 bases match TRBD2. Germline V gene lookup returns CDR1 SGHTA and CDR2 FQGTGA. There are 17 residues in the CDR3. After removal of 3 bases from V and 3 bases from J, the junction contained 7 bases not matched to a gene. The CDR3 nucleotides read TGTGCCAGCAGCTTGGGACTAGCGGGAATTACTAAAGAGACCCAGTACTTC. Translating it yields CASSLGLAGITKETQYF.

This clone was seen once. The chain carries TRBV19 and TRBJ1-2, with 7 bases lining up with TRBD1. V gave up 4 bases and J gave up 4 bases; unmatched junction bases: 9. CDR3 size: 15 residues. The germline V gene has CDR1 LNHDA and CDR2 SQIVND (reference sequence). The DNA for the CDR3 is TGTGCCAGTAGTACCCGGGAACAGGGGTCCTATGGCTACACCTTC. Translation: CASSTREQGSYGYTF.

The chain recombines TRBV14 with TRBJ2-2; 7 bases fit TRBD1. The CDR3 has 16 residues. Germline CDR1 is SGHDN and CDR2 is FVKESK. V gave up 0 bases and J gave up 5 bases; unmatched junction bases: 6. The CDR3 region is CASSQDLTGRTGELFF. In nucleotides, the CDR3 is TGTGCCAGCAGCCAAGACTTGACAGGGCGAACCGGGGAGCTGTTTTTT.

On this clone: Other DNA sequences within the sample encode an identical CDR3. CDR3 in amino acids: CASSLRGGNTEAFF. The CDR3 DNA reads as TGCGCCAGCAGCTTGAGGGGTGGGAACACTGAAGCTTTCTTT. The genes are TRBV5-1 and TRBJ1-1; perhaps TRBD1 as D (5 bases). The germline CDR1 and CDR2 sequences are SGHRS and YFSETQ. The ends were cut back, 1 base at V and 1 base at J, with 8 bases in the middle. There are 14 residues in the CDR3. The whole variable domain, filled in from reference TRBV5-1 and TRBJ1-1, reads KAGVTQTPRYLIKTRGQQVTLSCSPISGHRSVSWYQQTPGQGLQFLFEYFSETQRNKGNFPGRFSGRQFSNSRSEMNVSTLELGDSALYLCASSLRGGNTEAFFGQGTRLTVV.

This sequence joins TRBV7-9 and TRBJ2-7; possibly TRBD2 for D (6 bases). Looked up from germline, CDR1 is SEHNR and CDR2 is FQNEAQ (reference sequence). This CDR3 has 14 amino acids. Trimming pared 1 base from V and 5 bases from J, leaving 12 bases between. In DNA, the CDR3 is TGTGCCAGCAGCTTAGGTTCAGGGAGGAACGAGCAGTACTTC. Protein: CASSLGSGRNEQYF.

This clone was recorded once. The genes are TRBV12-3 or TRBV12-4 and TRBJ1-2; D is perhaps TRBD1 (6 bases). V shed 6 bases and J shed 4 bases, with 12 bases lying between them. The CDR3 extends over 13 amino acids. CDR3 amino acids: CASSQQGIYGYTF. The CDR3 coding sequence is TGTGCCAGCAGCCAGCAGGGGATCTATGGCTACACCTTC.

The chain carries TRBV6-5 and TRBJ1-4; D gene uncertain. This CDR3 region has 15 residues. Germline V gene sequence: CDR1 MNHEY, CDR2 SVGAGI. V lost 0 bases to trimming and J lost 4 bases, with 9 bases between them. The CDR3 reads CASSYSRRSNEKLFF. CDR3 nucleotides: TGTGCCAGCAGTTACTCGCGGCGGAGTAATGAAAAACTGTTTTTT.

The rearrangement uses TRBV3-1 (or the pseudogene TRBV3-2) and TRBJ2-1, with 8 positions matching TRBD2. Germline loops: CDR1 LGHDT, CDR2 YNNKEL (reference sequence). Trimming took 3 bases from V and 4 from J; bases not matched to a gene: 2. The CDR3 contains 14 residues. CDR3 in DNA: TGTGCCAGCAGCCAGGAGCGGGGGTACAATGAGCAGTTCTTC. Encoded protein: CASSQERGYNEQFF.

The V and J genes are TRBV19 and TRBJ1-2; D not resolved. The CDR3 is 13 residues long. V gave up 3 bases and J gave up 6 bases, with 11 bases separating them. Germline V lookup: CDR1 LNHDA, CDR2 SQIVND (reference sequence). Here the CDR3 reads CASSMVQDNGYTF. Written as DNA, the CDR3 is TGTGCCAGTAGTATGGTTCAGGATAATGGCTACACCTTC.

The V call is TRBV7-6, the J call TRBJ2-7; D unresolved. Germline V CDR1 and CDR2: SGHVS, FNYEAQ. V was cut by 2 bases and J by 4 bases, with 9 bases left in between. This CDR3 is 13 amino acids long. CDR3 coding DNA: TGTGCCAGCAGCTTAAACCACCAGTACGAGCAGTACTTC. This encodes CASSLNHQYEQYF.

The CDR3 loop is CASSQGLAGQETQYF. Here the CDR3 DNA reads TGCGCCAGCAGCCAGGGACTAGCGGGACAAGAGACCCAGTACTTC. The rearrangement links TRBV10-1 to TRBJ2-5; 13 positions agree with TRBD2. J gave up 2 bases and V 6 bases, and 3 bases lay outside the gene matches. CDR3 length equals 15 residues. The germline V gene has CDR1 WNHNN and CDR2 SYGVQD (reference sequence).

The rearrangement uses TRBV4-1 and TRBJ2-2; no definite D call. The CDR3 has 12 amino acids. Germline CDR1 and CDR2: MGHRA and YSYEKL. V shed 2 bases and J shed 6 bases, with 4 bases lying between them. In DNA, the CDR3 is TGCGCCAGCAGCCAACCCGCCGGGGAGCTGTTTTTT. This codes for CASSQPAGELFF.

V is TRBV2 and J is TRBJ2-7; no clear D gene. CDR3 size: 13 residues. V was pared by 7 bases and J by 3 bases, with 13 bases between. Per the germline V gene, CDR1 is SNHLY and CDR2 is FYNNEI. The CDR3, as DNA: TGTGCCAGCAAAGTAGAAGTCGGCTACGAGCAGTACTTC. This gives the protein CASKVEVGYEQYF.

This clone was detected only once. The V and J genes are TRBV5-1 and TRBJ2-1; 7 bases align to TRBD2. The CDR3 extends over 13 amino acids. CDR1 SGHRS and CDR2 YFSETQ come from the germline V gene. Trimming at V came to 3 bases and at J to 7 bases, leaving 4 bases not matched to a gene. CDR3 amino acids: CASSSGEGNEQFF. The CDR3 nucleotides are TGCGCCAGCAGCTCCGGGGAGGGTAATGAGCAGTTCTTC.

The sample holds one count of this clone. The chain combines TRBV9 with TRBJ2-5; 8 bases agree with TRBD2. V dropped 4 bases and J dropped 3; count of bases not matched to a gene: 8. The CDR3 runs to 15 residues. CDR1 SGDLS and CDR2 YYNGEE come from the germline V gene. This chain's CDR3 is CASSLDGTSKETQYF. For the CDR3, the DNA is TGTGCCAGCAGCCTAGACGGGACTAGTAAAGAGACCCAGTACTTC.

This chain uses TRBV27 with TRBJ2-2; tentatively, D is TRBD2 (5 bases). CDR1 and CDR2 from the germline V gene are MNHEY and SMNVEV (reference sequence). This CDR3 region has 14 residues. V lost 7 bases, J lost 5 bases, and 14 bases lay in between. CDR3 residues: CASTAGEWTGELFF. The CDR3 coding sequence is TGTGCCAGCACCGCCGGGGAGTGGACCGGGGAGCTGTTTTTT.

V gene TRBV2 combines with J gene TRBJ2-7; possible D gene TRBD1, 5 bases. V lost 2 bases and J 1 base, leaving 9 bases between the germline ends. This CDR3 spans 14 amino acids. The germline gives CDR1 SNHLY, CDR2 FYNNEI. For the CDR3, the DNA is TGTGCCAGCAGTGAACAGGGTGAGTCCTACGAGCAGTACTTC. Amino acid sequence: CASSEQGESYEQYF.

In nucleotides, the CDR3 is TGCGCCAGCAGCCCAAGCGGGAGCGGGTACAATGAGCAGTTCTTC. Its protein product is CASSPSGSGYNEQFF. The J gene is TRBJ2-1, the V gene TRBV5-1; 8 bases are a match to TRBD2. Germline CDR1 is SGHRS and CDR2 is YFSETQ. V shed 4 bases and J 4 bases; nucleotides not matched to a gene: 7. The CDR3 is made up of 15 amino acids.

CDR3 sequence reads: CASSLSVGQDSSPLHF. In DNA form, the CDR3 reads TGCGCCAGCAGCTTGTCAGTCGGGCAGGACTCATCACCCCTCCACTTT. The chain is built from TRBV5-1 and TRBJ1-6; D gene uncertain. The CDR3 consists of 16 residues. The germline gives CDR1 SGHRS, CDR2 YFSETQ. V was pared by 1 base and J by 10 bases, with 18 bases between.